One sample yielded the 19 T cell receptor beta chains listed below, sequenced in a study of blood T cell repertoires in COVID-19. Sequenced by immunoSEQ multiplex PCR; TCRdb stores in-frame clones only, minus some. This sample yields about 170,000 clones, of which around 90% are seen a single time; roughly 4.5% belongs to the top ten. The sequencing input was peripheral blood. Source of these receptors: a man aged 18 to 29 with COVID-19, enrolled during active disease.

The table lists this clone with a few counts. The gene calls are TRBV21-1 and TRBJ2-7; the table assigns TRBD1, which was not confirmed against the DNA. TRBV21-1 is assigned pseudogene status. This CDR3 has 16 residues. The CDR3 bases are TGTGCCAGCAGCAAAGTCGGCCAGGGACAGTCCTACGAGCAGTACTTC. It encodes CASSKVGQGQSYEQYF.

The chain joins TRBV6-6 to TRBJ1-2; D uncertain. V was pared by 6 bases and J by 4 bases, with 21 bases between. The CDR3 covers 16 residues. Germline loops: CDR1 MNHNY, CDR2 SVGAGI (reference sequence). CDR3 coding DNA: TGTGCCAGCAGGACCCTCCGGCAGGCAATCATCTATGGCTACACCTTC. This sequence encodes CASRTLRQAIIYGYTF.

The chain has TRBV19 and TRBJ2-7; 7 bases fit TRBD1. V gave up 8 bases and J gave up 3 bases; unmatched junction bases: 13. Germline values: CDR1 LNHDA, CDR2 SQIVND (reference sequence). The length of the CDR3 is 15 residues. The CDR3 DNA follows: TGTGCCAGTTCCGGACAGGACCAGAGTGACTACGAGCAGTACTTC. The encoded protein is CASSGQDQSDYEQYF.

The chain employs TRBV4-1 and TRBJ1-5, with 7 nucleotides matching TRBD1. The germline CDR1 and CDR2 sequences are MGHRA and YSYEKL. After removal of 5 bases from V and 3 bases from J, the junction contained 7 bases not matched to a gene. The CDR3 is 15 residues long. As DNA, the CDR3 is TGCGCCAGCAGCTTGGCCAGGGGGTTCAATCAGCCCCAGCATTTT. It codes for CASSLARGFNQPQHF.

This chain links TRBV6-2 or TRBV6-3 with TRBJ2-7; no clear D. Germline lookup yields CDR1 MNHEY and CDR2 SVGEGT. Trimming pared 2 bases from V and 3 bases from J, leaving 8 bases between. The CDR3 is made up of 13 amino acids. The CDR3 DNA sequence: TGTGCCAGCAGTTACGATAGAGGCTACGAGCAGTACTTC. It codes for CASSYDRGYEQYF.

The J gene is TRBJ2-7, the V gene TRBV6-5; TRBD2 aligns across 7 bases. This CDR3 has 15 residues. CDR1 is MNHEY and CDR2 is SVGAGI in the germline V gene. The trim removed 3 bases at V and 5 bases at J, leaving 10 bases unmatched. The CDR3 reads CASSYVRREIDEQYF. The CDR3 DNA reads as TGTGCCAGCAGTTATGTTCGGCGGGAGATAGACGAGCAGTACTTC.

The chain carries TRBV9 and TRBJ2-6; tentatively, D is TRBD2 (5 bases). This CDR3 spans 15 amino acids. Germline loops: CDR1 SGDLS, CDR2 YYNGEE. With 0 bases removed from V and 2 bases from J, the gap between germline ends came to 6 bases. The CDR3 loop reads CASSVARAGANVLTF. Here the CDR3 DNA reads TGTGCCAGCAGCGTAGCGAGGGCTGGGGCCAACGTCCTGACTTTC.

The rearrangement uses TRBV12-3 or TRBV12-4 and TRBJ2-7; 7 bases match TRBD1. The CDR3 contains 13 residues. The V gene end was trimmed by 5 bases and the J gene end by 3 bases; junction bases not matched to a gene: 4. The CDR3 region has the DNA TGTGCCAGCAGTGTGGGACAGATCTACGAGCAGTACTTC. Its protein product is CASSVGQIYEQYF.

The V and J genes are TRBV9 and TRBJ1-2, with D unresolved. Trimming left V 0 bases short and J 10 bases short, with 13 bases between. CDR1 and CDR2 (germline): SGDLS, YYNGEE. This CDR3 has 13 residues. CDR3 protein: CASSVATRKDYTF. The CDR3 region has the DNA TGTGCCAGCAGCGTAGCTACTAGGAAAGACTACACCTTC. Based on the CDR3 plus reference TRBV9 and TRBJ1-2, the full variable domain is DSGVTQTPKHLITATGQRVTLRCSPRSGDLSVYWYQQSLDQGLQFLIQYYNGEERAKGNILERFSAQQFPDLHSELNLSSLELGDSALYFCASSVATRKDYTFGSGTRLTVV.

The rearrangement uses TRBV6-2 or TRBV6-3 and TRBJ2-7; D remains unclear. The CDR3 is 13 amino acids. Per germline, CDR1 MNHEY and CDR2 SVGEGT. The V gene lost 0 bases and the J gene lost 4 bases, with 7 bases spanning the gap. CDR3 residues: CASSYSNKYEQYF. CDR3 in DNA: TGTGCCAGCAGTTACTCGAACAAGTACGAGCAGTACTTC.

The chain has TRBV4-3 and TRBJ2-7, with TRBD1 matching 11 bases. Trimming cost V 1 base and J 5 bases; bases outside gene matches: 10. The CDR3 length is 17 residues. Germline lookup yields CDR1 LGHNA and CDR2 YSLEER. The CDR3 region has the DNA TGCGCCAGCAGCCAAGGGACAGGGGGCAGTTGGTTCGACGAGCAGTACTTC. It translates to CASSQGTGGSWFDEQYF.

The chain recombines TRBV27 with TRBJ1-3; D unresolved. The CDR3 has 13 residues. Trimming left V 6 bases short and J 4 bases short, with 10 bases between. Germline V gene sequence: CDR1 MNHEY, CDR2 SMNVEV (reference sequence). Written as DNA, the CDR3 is TGTGCCAGCAGCCCGGGGAACGGAAACACCATATATTTT. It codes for CASSPGNGNTIYF.

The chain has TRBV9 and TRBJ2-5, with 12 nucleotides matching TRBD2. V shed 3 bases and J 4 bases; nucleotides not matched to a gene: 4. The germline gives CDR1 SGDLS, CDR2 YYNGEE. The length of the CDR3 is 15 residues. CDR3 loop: CASSASGLAGETQYF. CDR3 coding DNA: TGTGCCAGCAGCGCTTCGGGACTAGCGGGAGAGACCCAGTACTTC.

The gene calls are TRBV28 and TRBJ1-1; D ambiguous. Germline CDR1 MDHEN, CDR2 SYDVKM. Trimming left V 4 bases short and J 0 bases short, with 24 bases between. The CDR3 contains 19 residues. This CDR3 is CASSSPFGQVYWMNTEAFF. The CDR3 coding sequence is TGTGCCAGCAGTTCTCCCTTTGGGCAGGTTTATTGGATGAACACTGAAGCTTTCTTT.

Here the CDR3 reads CAWSWGQGAGELFF. As DNA, the CDR3 is TGTGCCTGGAGTTGGGGGCAGGGGGCCGGGGAGCTGTTTTTT. This chain connects TRBV30 to TRBJ2-2, with 7 nucleotides matching TRBD1. The CDR3 length is 14 residues. Germline-derived CDR1 and CDR2 are GTSNPN and SVGIG (reference sequence). V lost 2 bases, J lost 6 bases, and 6 bases stayed unmatched.

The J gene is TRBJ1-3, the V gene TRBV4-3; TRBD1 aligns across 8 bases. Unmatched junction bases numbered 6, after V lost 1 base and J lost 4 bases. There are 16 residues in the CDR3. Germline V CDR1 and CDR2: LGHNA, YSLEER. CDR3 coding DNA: TGCGCCAGCAGCCAAGCCGACAGGGGATGGGGAAACACCATATATTTT. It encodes CASSQADRGWGNTIYF.

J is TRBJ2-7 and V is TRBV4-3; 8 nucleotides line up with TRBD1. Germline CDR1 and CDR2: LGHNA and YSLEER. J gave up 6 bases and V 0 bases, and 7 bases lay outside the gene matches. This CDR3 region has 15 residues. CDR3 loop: CASSQDHRTGTEQYF. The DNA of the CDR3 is TGCGCCAGCAGCCAAGATCATAGGACAGGGACCGAGCAGTACTTC.

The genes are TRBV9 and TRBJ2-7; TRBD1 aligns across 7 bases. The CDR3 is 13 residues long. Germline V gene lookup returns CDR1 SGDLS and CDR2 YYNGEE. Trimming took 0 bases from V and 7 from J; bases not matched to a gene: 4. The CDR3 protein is CASSVDRGEEQYF. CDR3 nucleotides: TGTGCCAGCAGCGTAGACAGGGGCGAAGAGCAGTACTTC.

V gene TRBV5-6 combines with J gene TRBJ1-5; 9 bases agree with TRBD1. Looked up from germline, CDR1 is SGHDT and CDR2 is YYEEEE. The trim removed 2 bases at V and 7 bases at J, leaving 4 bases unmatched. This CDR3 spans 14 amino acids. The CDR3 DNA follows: TGTGCCAGCAGCTTAGGACAGGGGAAACAGCCCCAGCATTTT. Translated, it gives CASSLGQGKQPQHF.